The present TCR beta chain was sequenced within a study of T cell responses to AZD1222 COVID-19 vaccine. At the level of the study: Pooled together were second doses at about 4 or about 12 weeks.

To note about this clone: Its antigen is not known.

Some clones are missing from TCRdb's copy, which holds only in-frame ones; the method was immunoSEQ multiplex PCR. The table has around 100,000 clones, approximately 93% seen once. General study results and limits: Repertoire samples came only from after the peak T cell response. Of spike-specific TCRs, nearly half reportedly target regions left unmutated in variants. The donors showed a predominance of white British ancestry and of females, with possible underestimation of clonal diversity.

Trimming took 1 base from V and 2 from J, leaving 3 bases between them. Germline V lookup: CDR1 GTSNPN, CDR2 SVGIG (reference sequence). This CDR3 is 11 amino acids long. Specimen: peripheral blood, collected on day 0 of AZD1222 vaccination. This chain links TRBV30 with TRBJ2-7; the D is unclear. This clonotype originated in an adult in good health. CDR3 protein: CAWSGTYEQYF. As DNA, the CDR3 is TGTGCCTGGAGTGGGACCTACGAGCAGTACTTC.